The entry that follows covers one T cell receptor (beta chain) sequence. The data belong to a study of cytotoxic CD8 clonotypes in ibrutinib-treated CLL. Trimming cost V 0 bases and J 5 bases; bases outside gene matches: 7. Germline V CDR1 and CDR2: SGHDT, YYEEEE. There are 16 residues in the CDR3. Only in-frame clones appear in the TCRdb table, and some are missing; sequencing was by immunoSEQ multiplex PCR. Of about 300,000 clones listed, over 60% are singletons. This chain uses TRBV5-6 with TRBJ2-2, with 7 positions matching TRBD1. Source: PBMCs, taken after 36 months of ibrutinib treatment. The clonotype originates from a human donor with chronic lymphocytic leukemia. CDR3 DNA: TGTGCCAGCAGCTTGGACAGGGGTTGGGGTACCGGGGAGCTGTTTTTT. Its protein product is CASSLDRGWGTGELFF.